This T cell receptor beta chain is from a study of cytomegalovirus exposure and HLA in healthy donors. 13 Jbeta primers and 60 Vbeta primers were used for the PCR. Generated by immunoSEQ multiplex PCR, the TCRdb table keeps only in-frame clones and is missing some. This sample carries 170,000 or so clones, with roughly 2% going to the ten biggest clones. The CDR3 runs 14 residues. V lost 1 base and J 3 bases, leaving 7 bases between the germline ends. In germline, CDR1 is SEHNR, CDR2 FQNEAQ (reference sequence). Concerning this clone: Antigen specificity is unknown.

Study-wide points: Among donors in an Asian-associated ancestry cluster, a later analysis reportedly found fewer N-insertions than the approximately 670-donor mean. Altogether, 164 TCR beta chains were recorded as cytomegalovirus-associated. Earlier findings revealed that most TCR beta V segments proved productive either about 87% or about 30% of the time.

The source of this sequence is a man aged 25-45 years in good health and CMV-seronegative. The specimen sequenced was PBMCs. The genes are TRBV7-9 and TRBJ2-1, with D perhaps matching TRBD2 (6 bases). This chain's CDR3 is CASSLGDFYNEQFF. The CDR3 region has the DNA TGTGCCAGCAGCTTAGGGGACTTCTACAATGAGCAGTTCTTC. The whole variable domain, filled in from reference TRBV7-9 and TRBJ2-1, reads DTGVSQNPRHKITKRGQNVTFRCDPISEHNRLYWYRQTLGQGPEFLTYFQNEAQLEKSRLLSDRFSAERPKGSFSTLEIQRTEQGDSAMYLCASSLGDFYNEQFFGPGTRLTVL.